The rows below give T cell receptor beta chains drawn from one sample of a study of blood T cell repertoires in COVID-19. The method was immunoSEQ multiplex PCR; TCRdb's version includes in-frame clones alone and lacks a portion of them. The profile covers some 140,000 clones, with less than 95% appearing a single time and 0.55% taken by the ten largest. Sequenced sample: peripheral blood. The receptors originated from a man in his fifties or sixties with acute or convalescent COVID-19. The CDR3 runs from the conserved cysteine through the conserved F or W. The D gene is left open where the match is weak. Clone sizes are given selectively: once, few, many, or a class where the clone is expanded.

j_gene	d_gene	abundance	v_gene	len	CDR3aa	CDR3nt
TRBJ2-5	.	once	TRBV3-1/TRBV3-2	15	CASSQGDTFQETQYF	TGTGCCAGCAGCCAGGGGGACACCTTCCAAGAGACCCAGTACTTC
TRBJ2-2	.	.	TRBV4-1	16	CASSQRGGLNTGELFF	TGCGCCAGCAGCCAGAGGGGAGGTTTGAACACCGGGGAGCTGTTTTTT
TRBJ2-2	TRBD1	few	TRBV19	16	CASRPGQGAGTGELFF	TGTGCCAGCCGCCCGGGACAGGGGGCAGGGACCGGGGAGCTGTTTTTT
TRBJ1-2	.	once	TRBV5-1	13	CAQAVNREGGYTF	TGCGCCCAAGCGGTAAACAGGGAGGGCGGCTACACCTTC
TRBJ2-5	.	.	TRBV7-9	15	CASRSGGGSGGTQYF	TGTGCCAGCAGGTCGGGGGGCGGGAGCGGCGGGACCCAGTACTTC
TRBJ2-5	TRBD1	.	TRBV5-1	14	CASSMGQGEETQYF	TGCGCCAGCAGTATGGGACAGGGTGAGGAGACCCAGTACTTC
TRBJ1-2	.	.	TRBV19	15	CASNGQTIGNYGYTF	TGTGCCAGTAACGGACAGACTATAGGGAACTATGGCTACACCTTC
TRBJ1-1	TRBD1	.	TRBV7-2	13	CASSQDRVSQAFF	TGTGCCAGCAGCCAGGACAGGGTTTCTCAAGCTTTCTTT
TRBJ2-1	TRBD2	.	TRBV19	15	CASTLSGSSYNEQFF	TGTGCCAGTACCCTTAGCGGGAGCTCCTACAATGAGCAGTTCTTC
TRBJ1-6	TRBD1	.	TRBV13	14	CASSHRDRASALHF	TGTGCCAGCAGCCACCGGGACAGGGCGTCGGCCCTCCACTTT
TRBJ2-2	.	.	TRBV4-1	17	CASSQTDSTRNTGELFF	TGCGCCAGCAGCCAAACCGACTCGACTCGGAACACCGGGGAGCTGTTTTTT
TRBJ1-1	TRBD1	.	TRBV10-2	14	CASSETGGNTEAFF	TGCGCCAGCAGTGAGACAGGGGGTAACACTGAAGCTTTCTTT
TRBJ1-1	.	.	TRBV27	12	CASRRGYTEAFF	TGTGCCAGCAGGCGAGGTTACACTGAAGCTTTCTTT
TRBJ1-4	.	.	TRBV6-5	15	CASSYSGGGWEKLFF	TGTGCCAGCAGTTACTCGGGCGGGGGCTGGGAAAAACTGTTTTTT
TRBJ2-7	TRBD1	.	TRBV5-1	14	CASSPGQGSYEQYF	TGCGCCAGCAGCCCCGGACAGGGAAGCTACGAGCAGTACTTC
TRBJ2-7	TRBD2	.	TRBV11-2	17	CASSLGSMREHPYEQYF	TGTGCCAGCAGCTTAGGGTCTATGCGGGAGCATCCCTACGAGCAGTACTTC
TRBJ1-1	.	.	TRBV19	14	CASSSEGPNTEAFF	TGTGCCAGTAGTTCCGAGGGTCCGAACACTGAAGCTTTCTTT
TRBJ2-3	TRBD1	.	TRBV7-3	17	CASSLNPGQGLSDTQYF	TGTGCCAGCAGCTTAAATCCGGGACAGGGGCTTTCGGATACGCAGTATTTT
TRBJ2-2	TRBD2	.	TRBV4-1	18	CASSQPGLAGESAGELFF	TGCGCCAGCAGCCAGCCGGGACTAGCGGGAGAGTCAGCCGGGGAGCTGTTTTTT
TRBJ2-3	.	.	TRBV3-1/TRBV3-2	14	CASSRELGTDTQYF	TGTGCCAGCAGCCGGGAGCTGGGTACAGATACGCAGTATTTT
TRBJ1-2	TRBD1	.	TRBV7-2	15	CASSFRLAGTEGYTF	TGTGCCAGCAGCTTCCGACTCGCAGGGACAGAAGGCTACACCTTC
TRBJ2-3	.	.	TRBV5-6	13	CASSTQGGDTQYF	TGTGCCAGCAGCACTCAAGGCGGAGATACGCAGTATTTT
TRBJ1-4	TRBD1	.	TRBV6-5	14	CASSPGQGVEKLFF	TGTGCCAGCAGCCCGGGACAGGGGGTGGAAAAACTGTTTTTT
TRBJ1-1	.	.	TRBV19	12	CASKLGQGKAFF	TGTGCCAGTAAACTGGGGCAGGGCAAAGCTTTCTTT
TRBJ1-2	.	.	TRBV6-1	13	CASSDRLNGGYTF	TGTGCCAGCAGTGACCGATTGAATGGCGGCTACACCTTC
TRBJ2-7	.	.	TRBV11-2	11	CASSPAYEQYF	TGTGCCAGCAGCCCTGCCTACGAGCAGTACTTC
TRBJ1-1	.	.	TRBV5-4	13	CASSLALYTEAFF	TGTGCCAGCAGCTTGGCGTTGTACACTGAAGCTTTCTTT
TRBJ1-1	TRBD1	.	TRBV5-8	15	CASSPGRGRDTEAFF	TGTGCCAGCAGCCCCGGCAGGGGGCGGGACACTGAAGCTTTCTTT
TRBJ1-5	TRBD1	.	TRBV27	17	CASSLLGQGASFQPQHF	TGTGCCAGCAGTTTATTGGGTCAGGGGGCGTCTTTTCAGCCCCAGCATTTT
TRBJ1-2	.	.	TRBV2	14	CASNESPRAHGYTF	TGTGCCAGCAACGAAAGTCCCAGGGCCCATGGCTACACCTTC
TRBJ2-7	.	.	TRBV12-5	16	CASGLVCAAAFYEQYF	TGTGCTAGTGGTTTGGTATGTGCAGCGGCCTTCTACGAGCAGTACTTC
TRBJ1-3	.	.	TRBV19	13	CASRSSSGNTIYF	TGTGCCAGTAGGAGCTCCTCTGGAAACACCATATATTTT
TRBJ1-2	.	.	TRBV29-1	14	CSVDRTEDYYGYTF	TGCAGCGTTGATAGGACAGAGGATTACTATGGCTACACCTTC
TRBJ2-6	TRBD1	.	TRBV4-2	17	CASSQGQGDSGANVLTF	TGTGCCAGCAGCCAAGGACAGGGGGACTCTGGGGCCAACGTCCTGACTTTC
TRBJ2-3	.	.	TRBV15	15	CATRPPGASTDTQYF	TGTGCCACCAGACCCCCAGGGGCTAGCACAGATACGCAGTATTTT
TRBJ2-3	.	.	TRBV10-3	14	CATTLRDITDTQYF	TGTGCCACTACCCTCCGGGACATCACAGATACGCAGTATTTT
TRBJ2-1	.	.	TRBV7-9	13	CASSLVSYNEQFF	TGTGCCAGCAGCTTAGTTTCATACAATGAGCAGTTCTTC
TRBJ1-6	.	.	TRBV4-2	16	CASSQDRAEVWTPLHF	TGTGCCAGCAGCCAAGACAGGGCTGAAGTTTGGACACCCCTCCACTTT
TRBJ1-4	TRBD1	.	TRBV30	14	CAWSLKGAKGKLFF	TGTGCCTGGAGTCTAAAGGGGGCGAAGGGAAAACTGTTTTTT
TRBJ1-2	.	.	TRBV28	15	CASSPSGAPNYGYTF	TGTGCCAGCAGTCCCTCTGGGGCCCCCAACTATGGCTACACCTTC
TRBJ2-3	.	.	TRBV2	15	CASILPGGFTDTQYF	TGTGCCAGCATTCTACCTGGAGGGTTCACAGATACGCAGTATTTT
TRBJ2-6	.	few	TRBV4-2	17	CASSAQGPGSGANVLTF	TGTGCCAGCAGCGCACAGGGCCCGGGCTCTGGGGCCAACGTCCTGACTTTC
TRBJ1-3	.	.	TRBV2	15	CASSPQGGYGNTIYF	TGTGCCAGCAGCCCTCAAGGAGGGTACGGAAACACCATATATTTT
TRBJ1-5	.	.	TRBV4-1	16	CASSQGLAGRNQPQHF	TGCGCCAGCAGCCAAGGCCTCGCAGGGCGGAATCAGCCCCAGCATTTT
TRBJ1-1	TRBD1	.	TRBV18	15	CASSPTTGVHTEAFF	TGTGCCAGCTCACCAACGACAGGGGTTCACACTGAAGCTTTCTTT
TRBJ2-3	.	.	TRBV25-1	16	CASSEHKLAGSDTQYF	TGTGCCAGCAGTGAACATAAGCTAGCAGGATCAGATACGCAGTATTTT
TRBJ1-5	.	.	TRBV21-1	16	CASNHLRTGRDQPQHF	TGTGCCAGCAACCACCTTAGGACAGGGAGGGATCAGCCCCAGCATTTT
TRBJ2-5	.	.	TRBV18	16	CASSPAGNSAQETQYF	TGTGCCAGCTCACCAGCAGGAAATAGCGCCCAAGAGACCCAGTACTTC
TRBJ2-3	.	.	TRBV20-1	10	CSVSVDTQYF	TGCAGTGTATCAGTAGATACGCAGTATTTT
TRBJ2-2	TRBD2	.	TRBV15	16	CATSRDGSGGTGELFF	TGTGCCACCAGCAGAGATGGGAGCGGGGGAACCGGGGAGCTGTTTTTT
TRBJ2-1	TRBD2	.	TRBV29-1	13	CSVNKREYNEQFF	TGCAGCGTTAATAAGCGGGAGTACAATGAGCAGTTCTTC
TRBJ2-1	TRBD1	.	TRBV10-3	15	CAISESDRGLNEQFF	TGTGCCATCAGTGAGTCCGACAGGGGGCTCAATGAGCAGTTCTTC
TRBJ1-1	TRBD1	.	TRBV9	14	CASSVGQGRAEAFF	TGTGCCAGCAGCGTAGGACAGGGCAGGGCTGAAGCTTTCTTT
TRBJ2-7	.	.	TRBV5-4	17	CASSFRASASRVNEQYF	TGTGCCAGCAGTTTCAGGGCTAGCGCTTCCCGGGTAAACGAGCAGTACTTC
TRBJ2-2	TRBD1	.	TRBV6-5	14	CASRRQGARGELFF	TGTGCCAGCAGGCGTCAGGGGGCAAGGGGGGAGCTGTTTTTT